Below are 21 T cell receptor beta chains sequenced from a single sample in a study of blood T cells in healthy people across ages. A sample-barcoded 5' primer and a J-beta primer mix were used in a second PCR of roughly 6 to 11 cycles. TCRdb re-called the 5' RACE reads with MiXCR, one entry per CDR3 protein. The repertoire holds approximately 770,000 distinct CDR3 sequences, with about 62% as singletons. Sequencing was performed on blood. All receptors derive from a man in his thirties or forties in good health.

The chain carries TRBV4-2 and TRBJ2-6, with D hard to call. V was trimmed by 0 bases and J by 5 bases, leaving 5 bases between them. CDR1 is LGHNA, CDR2 YNFKEQ, per germline. The CDR3 runs to 14 residues. The CDR3 DNA reads as TGTGCCAGCAGCCAAGAACAAAGGGCCAACGTCCTGACTTTC. Its protein product is CASSQEQRANVLTF.

This chain joins TRBV11-2 and TRBJ2-5; a weak D match, TRBD2 (5 bases). Looked up from germline, CDR1 is SGHAT and CDR2 is FQNNGV. Trimming shortened V by 7 bases and J by 7 bases, and 16 bases separated the two germline ends. The CDR3 totals 13 residues. CDR3 region: CASIGDRDVTQYF. The CDR3 bases are TGTGCCAGCATCGGAGATCGGGATGTGACCCAGTACTTC.

The V and J genes are TRBV11-2 and TRBJ2-4, with a possible D match to TRBD2 (5 bases). The V end lost 1 base, the J end lost 3 bases, and 19 bases lay between the germline ends. This CDR3 has 18 amino acids. CDR1 and CDR2 (germline): SGHAT, FQNNGV. The CDR3 region is CASSLGMGSDGVKNIQYF. CDR3 bases: TGTGCCAGCAGCTTAGGGATGGGGAGTGACGGCGTCAAAAACATTCAGTACTTC. Full variable domain (missing parts from reference TRBV11-2 and TRBJ2-4): EAGVAQSPRYKIIEKRQSVAFWCNPISGHATLYWYQQILGQGPKLLIQFQNNGVVDDSQLPKDRFSAERLKGVDSTLKIQPAKLEDSAVYLCASSLGMGSDGVKNIQYFGAGTRLSVL.

This clonotype is a singleton in its sample. The chain recombines TRBV5-1 with TRBJ2-3; D is unresolved. Germline-derived CDR1 and CDR2 are SGHRS and YFSETQ. The CDR3 is 17 residues long. Trimming cost V 2 bases and J 0 bases, with 16 bases left between them. DNA for the CDR3: TGCGCCAGCAGCTTCGCCTCGCCCTCCCGGAGCACAGATACGCAGTATTTT. This codes for CASSFASPSRSTDTQYF.

This rearrangement joins TRBV20-1 to TRBJ1-4; D is uncertain. With 1 base removed from V and 8 bases from J, the gap between germline ends came to 17 bases. Germline V gene data show CDR1 as DFQATT and CDR2 as SNEGSKA (reference sequence). The CDR3 is 15 residues long. CDR3 region: CSARGHVMEEEKLFF. Written as DNA, the CDR3 is TGCAGTGCTAGAGGGCATGTGATGGAGGAGGAAAAACTGTTTTTT.

This clonotype has only a few counts. The gene calls are TRBV20-1 and TRBJ2-3; D remains ambiguous. CDR3 size: 14 residues. Germline V gene data show CDR1 as DFQATT and CDR2 as SNEGSKA (reference sequence). Deletions cut 2 bases from V and 4 bases from J, with 13 bases between. CDR3 nucleotides: TGCAGTGCTAGATTCTCGAGTATTCCAGATACGCAGTATTTT. It is translated as CSARFSSIPDTQYF.

A word on this clonotype: Its ends do not fully match the called genes, so a read error is possible. The J gene is TRBJ2-7, the V gene TRBV7-6, with a possible D match to TRBD2 (6 bases). The germline V gene has CDR1 SGHVS and CDR2 FNYEAQ. The length of the CDR3 is 14 residues. The DNA for the CDR3 is TGCGCCAGCAGCTTAGAGGAGGGATCCTACGAGCAGTACTTC. Protein sequence: CASSLEEGSYEQYF.

This clonotype was recorded a few times. The V and J genes are TRBV4-2 and TRBJ1-6; no clear D. The germline CDR1 and CDR2 sequences are LGHNA and YNFKEQ. The CDR3 length is 16 residues. Trimming stripped 0 bases from V and 10 bases from J, with 16 bases between. CDR3 protein: CASSQDIDLLMSPLHF. The DNA for the CDR3 is TGTGCCAGCAGCCAAGATATTGACCTACTCATGTCACCCCTCCACTTT.

The gene calls are TRBV6-1 and TRBJ1-1; the D is unclear. The germline V gene has CDR1 MNHNS and CDR2 SASEGT. This CDR3 is 15 amino acids long. The V end lost 3 bases, the J end lost 1 base, and 12 bases lay between the germline ends. This chain's CDR3 is CASSDPGEPNTEAFF. Written as DNA, the CDR3 is TGTGCCAGCAGTGACCCCGGGGAGCCGAACACTGAAGCTTTCTTT.

This clonotype was seen a few times. Compared with germline, one end of the junction differs, possibly owing to a read error. J is TRBJ2-3 and V is TRBV18; D is uncertain. The CDR3 is made up of 13 amino acids. Germline assignment: CDR1 KGHSH and CDR2 LQKENI. Written as DNA, the CDR3 is TGTGCCAGCTCATCACCGAGCTCAGATACGCAGTATTTT. It translates to CASSSPSSDTQYF. Based on the CDR3 plus reference TRBV18 and TRBJ2-3, the full variable domain is NAGVMQNPRHLVRRRGQEARLRCSPMKGHSHVYWYRQLPEEGLKFMVYLQKENIIDESGMPKERFSAEFPKEGPSILRIQQVVRGDSAAYFCASSSPSSDTQYFGPGTRLTVL.

V usage is TRBV4-3 and J usage is TRBJ2-7; 11 nucleotides line up with TRBD2. Unmatched junction bases numbered 14, after V lost 4 bases and J lost 6 bases. Germline V CDR1 and CDR2: LGHNA, YSLEER. CDR3 size: 17 residues. The CDR3 loop reads CASSPSSGTSGSGEQYF. The CDR3 DNA sequence: TGCGCCAGCAGCCCTAGTTCAGGAACTAGCGGGAGCGGCGAGCAGTACTTC.

J is TRBJ2-1 and V is TRBV29-1, with D perhaps being TRBD1 or TRBD2 (5 bases each). The CDR3 covers 13 residues. Germline-derived CDR1 and CDR2 are SQVTM and ANQGSEA. Trimming left V 8 bases short and J 13 bases short, with 24 bases between. The CDR3 spells CSTKRPGTETQFF. In DNA form, the CDR3 reads TGCAGCACCAAGAGGCCAGGGACCGAGACCCAGTTCTTC.

The J gene is TRBJ2-3, the V gene TRBV11-2, with 7 bases that match TRBD1. CDR1 is SGHAT and CDR2 is FQNNGV in the germline V gene. CDR3 size: 18 residues. Unmatched junction bases numbered 16, after V lost 5 bases and J lost 2 bases. The CDR3 nucleotides read TGTGCCAGCAGCGTCGGGTACGACATACAGGGGCCCACAGATACGCAGTATTTT. Amino acid sequence: CASSVGYDIQGPTDTQYF.

This clonotype has more than one count but fewer than ten. The genes are TRBV20-1 and TRBJ1-5; perhaps TRBD1 as D (6 bases). V was shortened by 3 bases and J by 5 bases, with 11 bases between the two germline ends. CDR3 length equals 13 residues. Per germline, CDR1 DFQATT and CDR2 SNEGSKA (reference sequence). DNA of the CDR3: TGCAGTGCTAGCGTACAGGGCGATCAGCCCCAGCATTTT. Amino acids: CSASVQGDQPQHF.

This clonotype was counted only a few times. This sequence joins TRBV20-1 and TRBJ2-1; 7 bases align to TRBD2. The CDR3 totals 15 residues. V dropped 0 bases and J dropped 7; count of bases not matched to a gene: 9. From germline, CDR1 is DFQATT and CDR2 SNEGSKA (reference sequence). The CDR3 DNA follows: TGCAGTGCTAGAGATAAGGAAGCGGGACGAAATGAGCAGTTCTTC. Amino acids: CSARDKEAGRNEQFF.

Concerning this clonotype: With a much larger clone just one base away, this may be a read error. The chain links TRBV20-1 to TRBJ2-1; D not certain. With the DNA end fitting TRBJ2-7 better, the J assignment may be wrong. This CDR3 spans 12 amino acids. Germline assignment: CDR1 DFQATT and CDR2 SNEGSKA (reference sequence). The CDR3 protein is CSASVPANEQYF. The CDR3 DNA is TGCAGTGCTAGTGTGCCCGCTAATGAGCAGTACTTC.

This clonotype was detected only a few times. The V and J genes are TRBV10-3 and TRBJ1-4; D uncertain. The CDR3 extends over 15 amino acids. Germline V gives CDR1 ENHRY, CDR2 SYGVKD. Trimming cost V 0 bases and J 0 bases, with 5 bases left between them. The CDR3 here is CAISESGATNEKLFF. The CDR3 DNA follows: TGTGCCATCAGTGAGTCGGGTGCAACTAATGAAAAACTGTTTTTT.

About this clonotype itself: Compared with germline, one end of the junction differs, possibly owing to a read error. The chain links TRBV7-2 to TRBJ2-5; D remains ambiguous. Germline loops: CDR1 SGHTA, CDR2 FQGNSA. The CDR3 extends over 13 amino acids. CDR3 loop: CAGSFYIEETQYF. CDR3 DNA sequence: TGTGCCGGCAGCTTTTACATTGAAGAGACCCAGTACTTC.

The genes are TRBV21-1 and TRBJ2-1; the D call of TRBD2 is as the table states it, not checked on the DNA. TRBV21-1 counts as a pseudogene. CDR3 length: 18 amino acids. CDR3 coding DNA: TGTGCCAGCAGCCAAGAAGTGGGGGGCCCCGGGACTATCGATGAGCAGTTCTTC. Translated, it gives CASSQEVGGPGTIDEQFF.

V and J are TRBV7-2 and TRBJ2-3; TRBD2 agrees at 7 bases. V gave up 11 bases and J gave up 5 bases; unmatched junction bases: 10. The germline CDR1 and CDR2 sequences are SGHTA and FQGNSA. The CDR3 consists of 13 residues. The CDR3 nucleotides read TGTGCCGGATCCGGGAGGAATGTAGATACGCAGTATTTT. Protein product: CAGSGRNVDTQYF.

This clonotype was picked up a small number of times. The rearrangement uses TRBV20-1 and TRBJ2-5; 9 bases map to TRBD2. The V gene's germline CDR1 is DFQATT and CDR2 SNEGSKA (reference sequence). Losses at the gene ends were 4 bases for V and 2 bases for J; bases not matched to a gene: 8. The CDR3 runs to 15 residues. For the CDR3, the DNA is TGCAGTGCTATATATAGCGGGGGTAGACAAGAGACCCAGTACTTC. This encodes CSAIYSGGRQETQYF.